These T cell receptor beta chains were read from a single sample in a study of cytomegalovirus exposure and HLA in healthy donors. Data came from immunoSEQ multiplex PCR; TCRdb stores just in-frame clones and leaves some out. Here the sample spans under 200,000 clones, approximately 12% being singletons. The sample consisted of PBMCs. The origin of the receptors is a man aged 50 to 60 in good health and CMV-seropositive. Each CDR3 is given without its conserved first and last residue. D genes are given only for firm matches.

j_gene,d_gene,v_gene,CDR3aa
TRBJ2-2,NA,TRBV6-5,ASSYRGALGTGELF
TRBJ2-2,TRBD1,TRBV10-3,AIAGQGMDSGELF
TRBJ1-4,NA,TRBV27,APRERGEKLF
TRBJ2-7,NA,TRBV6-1,ASSLTGLGFEQY
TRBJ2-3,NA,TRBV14,ASSQPGLYTDTQY
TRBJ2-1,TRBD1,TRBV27,ASSPAGTAGSNEQF
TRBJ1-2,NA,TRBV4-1,ASSQDPDRTNYGYT
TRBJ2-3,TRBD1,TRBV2,AQKGTGYADTQY
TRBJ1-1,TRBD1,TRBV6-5,ASSPTGGITEAF
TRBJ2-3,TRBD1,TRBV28,ASSLSGQGTRDTQY
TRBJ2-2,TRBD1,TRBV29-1,SVEKTGGTSGELF
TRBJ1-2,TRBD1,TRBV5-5,ASSLGPGGIDGYT
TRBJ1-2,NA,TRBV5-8,ASGQQLNYGYT
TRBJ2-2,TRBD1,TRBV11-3,ASSPGQGNTGELF
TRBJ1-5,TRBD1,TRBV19,ASSFGTGRSNQPQH
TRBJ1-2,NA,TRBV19,ASRFIGGALLYGYT
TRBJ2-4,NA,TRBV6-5,ASSRDSLKNIQY
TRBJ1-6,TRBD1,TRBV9,ASSVTPGGSPLH
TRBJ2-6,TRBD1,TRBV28,ASSLRTGRSGANVLT
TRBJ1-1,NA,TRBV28,ASSLTFAEAF
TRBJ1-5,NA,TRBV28,ASSWASSNQPQH
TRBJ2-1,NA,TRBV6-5,ASHGQSSYNEQF
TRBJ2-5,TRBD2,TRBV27,ASSSRLAGGPRRETQY
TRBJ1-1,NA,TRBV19,ASSMAGEIGNTEAF
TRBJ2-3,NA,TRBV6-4,ASSEQGGKDTQY
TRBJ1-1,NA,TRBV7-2,ASSLETGRGQEAF
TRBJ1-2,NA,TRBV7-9,ASSDSADYGYT
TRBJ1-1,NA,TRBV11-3,ASSSYTGGDTEAF
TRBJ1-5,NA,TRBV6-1,ASTMAVGNQPQH
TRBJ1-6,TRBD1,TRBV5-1,ASSSRDRGLSSYNSPLH
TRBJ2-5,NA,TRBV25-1,ASSEYNWGRPETQY
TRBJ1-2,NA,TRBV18,ASSPPGQGMLGGYT
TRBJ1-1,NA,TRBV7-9,ASSAAGNTEAF
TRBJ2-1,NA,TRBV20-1,SASLGDEQF
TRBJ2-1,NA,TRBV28,ASSPQAYNEQF
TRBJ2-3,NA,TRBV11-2,ASSRGGLEGDTQY
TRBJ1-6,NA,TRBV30,AWSGGGRGTPLH
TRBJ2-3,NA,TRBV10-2,ASRTRPRGDTQY
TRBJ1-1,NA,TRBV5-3,ARSRKGGNTEAF
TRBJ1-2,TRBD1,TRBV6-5,ASSYSGTGGYGYT
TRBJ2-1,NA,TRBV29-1,SVEDAQDTYNEQF
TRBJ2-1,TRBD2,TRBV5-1,ASDLLAGGTGEQF
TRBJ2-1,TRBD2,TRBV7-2,ASSRTSGYNEQF
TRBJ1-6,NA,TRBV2,ASRGEDSPLH
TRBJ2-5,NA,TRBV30,AWRREETQY
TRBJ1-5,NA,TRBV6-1,ASSEAGVQPQH
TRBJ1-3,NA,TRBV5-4,ASSWGGAGARGNTIY
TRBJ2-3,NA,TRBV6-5,ASSFSGKGGADTQY
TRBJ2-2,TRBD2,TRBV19,ASSIAPPLLAGGPGTGELF
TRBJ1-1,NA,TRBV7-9,ASSLYQGEDEAF
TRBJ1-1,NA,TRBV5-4,ASSLEGVYEAF